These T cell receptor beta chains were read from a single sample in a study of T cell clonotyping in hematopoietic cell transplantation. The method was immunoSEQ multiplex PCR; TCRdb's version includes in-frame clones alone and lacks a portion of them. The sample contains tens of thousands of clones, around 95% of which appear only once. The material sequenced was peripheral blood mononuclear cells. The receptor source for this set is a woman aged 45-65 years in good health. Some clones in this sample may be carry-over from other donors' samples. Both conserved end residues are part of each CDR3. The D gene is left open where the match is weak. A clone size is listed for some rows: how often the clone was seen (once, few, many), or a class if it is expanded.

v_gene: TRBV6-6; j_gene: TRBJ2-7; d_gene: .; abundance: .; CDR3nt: TGTGCCAGCAGTTACTCCGTGGGGTTCTACGAGCAGTACTTC; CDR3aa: CASSYSVGFYEQYF
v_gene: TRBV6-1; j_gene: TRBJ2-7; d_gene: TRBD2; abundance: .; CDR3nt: TGTGCCAGCAGTTCTCCGGGACTAGCGGGAGAGCAGTACTTC; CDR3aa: CASSSPGLAGEQYF
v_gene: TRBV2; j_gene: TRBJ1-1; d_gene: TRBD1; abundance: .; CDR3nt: TGTGCCAGCAGTGAAATAACAGGGGGTGAAGCTTTCTTT; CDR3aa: CASSEITGGEAFF
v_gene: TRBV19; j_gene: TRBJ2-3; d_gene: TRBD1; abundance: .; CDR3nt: TGTGCCAGTAGTATCGTCGACAGGGGAGATACGCAGTATTTT; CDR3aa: CASSIVDRGDTQYF
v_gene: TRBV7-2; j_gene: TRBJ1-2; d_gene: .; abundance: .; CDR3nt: TGTGCCAGCAGCTACCCCGGTGCTAACTATGGCTACACCTTC; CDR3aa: CASSYPGANYGYTF
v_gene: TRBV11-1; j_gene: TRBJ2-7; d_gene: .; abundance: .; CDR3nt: TGTGCCAGCAGCTTTTACGGGGGCTCCTACGAGCAGTACTTC; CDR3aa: CASSFYGGSYEQYF
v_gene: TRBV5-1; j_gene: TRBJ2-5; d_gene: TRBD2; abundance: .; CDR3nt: TGCGCCAGCAGCCGATCGGGGGGCCAAGAGACCCAGTACTTC; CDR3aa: CASSRSGGQETQYF
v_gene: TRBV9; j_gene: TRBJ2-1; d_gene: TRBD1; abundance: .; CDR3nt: TGTGCCAGCAGCGCAATTACAGGGGGAGAGGAGCAGTTCTTC; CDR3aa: CASSAITGGEEQFF
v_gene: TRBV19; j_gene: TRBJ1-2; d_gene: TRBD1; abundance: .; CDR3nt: TGTGCCAGTGCTACAGGGGAAGGCTACACCTTC; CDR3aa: CASATGEGYTF
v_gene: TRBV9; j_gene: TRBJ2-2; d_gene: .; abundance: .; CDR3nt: TGTGCCAGCAGCTCAACTGGTAACACCGGGGAGCTGTTTTTT; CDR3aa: CASSSTGNTGELFF
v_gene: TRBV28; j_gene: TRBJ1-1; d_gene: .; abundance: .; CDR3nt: TGTGCCAGCAGTTTCTCGGACACTGAAGCTTTCTTT; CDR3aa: CASSFSDTEAFF
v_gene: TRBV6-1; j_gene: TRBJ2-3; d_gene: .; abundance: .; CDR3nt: TGTGCCAGCACGGTTGTTGGGATGAGGGGGACGCAGTATTTT; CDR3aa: CASTVVGMRGTQYF
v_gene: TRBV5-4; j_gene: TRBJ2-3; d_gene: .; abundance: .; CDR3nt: TGTGCCAGCAGCTTGGATGGCGGGGGCCTACCCCATACGCAGTATTTT; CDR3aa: CASSLDGGGLPHTQYF
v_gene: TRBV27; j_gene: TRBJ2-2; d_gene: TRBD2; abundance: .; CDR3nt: TGTGCCAGCAGGAAGACTAGCGGGGGGAACACCGGGGAGCTGTTTTTT; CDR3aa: CASRKTSGGNTGELFF
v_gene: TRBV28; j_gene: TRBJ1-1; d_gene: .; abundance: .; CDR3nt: TGTGCCAGCAGTTTTCAGGACCTAGGGGCTTTCTTT; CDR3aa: CASSFQDLGAFF
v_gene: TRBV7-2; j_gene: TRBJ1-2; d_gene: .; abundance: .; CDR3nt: TGTGCCAGCACCTTGAGCCCGACCCGGGGCCGGGGCTACACCTTC; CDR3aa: CASTLSPTRGRGYTF
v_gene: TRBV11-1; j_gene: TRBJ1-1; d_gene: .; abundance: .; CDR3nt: TGTGCCAGCAGCTCCGGAAAAGTCGCGAACACTGAAGCTTTCTTT; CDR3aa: CASSSGKVANTEAFF
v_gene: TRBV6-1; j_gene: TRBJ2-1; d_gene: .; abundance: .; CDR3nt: TGTGCCAGCAGTGACGCCGGGACGGTTTCCTACAATGAGCAGTTCTTC; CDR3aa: CASSDAGTVSYNEQFF
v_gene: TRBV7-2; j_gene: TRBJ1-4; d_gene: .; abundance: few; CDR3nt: TGTGCCAGCAGCCAAAGGGCTCATGAAAAACTGTTTTTT; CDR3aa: CASSQRAHEKLFF
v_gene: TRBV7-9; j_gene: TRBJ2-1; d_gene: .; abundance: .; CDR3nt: TGTGCCAGCAGCTTTTCAGGGTTCAATGAGCAGTTCTTC; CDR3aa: CASSFSGFNEQFF
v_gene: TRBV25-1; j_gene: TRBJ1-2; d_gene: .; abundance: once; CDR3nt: TGTGCCAGCAGTGAAGGAGGAACAGACGACTATGGCTACACCTTC; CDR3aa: CASSEGGTDDYGYTF
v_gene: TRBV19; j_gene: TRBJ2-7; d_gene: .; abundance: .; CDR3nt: TGTGCCAGTACGCCAGGGGGGGGCGAGCAGTACTTC; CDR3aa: CASTPGGGEQYF
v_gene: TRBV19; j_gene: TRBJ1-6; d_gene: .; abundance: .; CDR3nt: TGTGCCAGTAGCCCCTTGGCGGGTTCTAATTCACCCCTCCACTTT; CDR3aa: CASSPLAGSNSPLHF
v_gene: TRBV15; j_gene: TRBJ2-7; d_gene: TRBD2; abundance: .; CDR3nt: TGTGCCACCAGCAGAGATCTTAGTACTAGCGGGGCTGGCGAGCAGTACTTC; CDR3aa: CATSRDLSTSGAGEQYF
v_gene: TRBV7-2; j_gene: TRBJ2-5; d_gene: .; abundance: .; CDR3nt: TGTGCCAGCAGCTTAGGGGGCACGCAGCCTGAGACCCAGTACTTC; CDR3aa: CASSLGGTQPETQYF
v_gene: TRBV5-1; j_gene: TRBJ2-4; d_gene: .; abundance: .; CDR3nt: TGCGCCAGCAGCTTCGACATAGAAAACATTCAGTACTTC; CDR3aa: CASSFDIENIQYF
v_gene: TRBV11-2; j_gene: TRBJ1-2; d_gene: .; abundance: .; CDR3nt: TGTGCCAGCAGCGGCCAGTCAACCTCGGGGGACTATGGCTACACCTTC; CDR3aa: CASSGQSTSGDYGYTF
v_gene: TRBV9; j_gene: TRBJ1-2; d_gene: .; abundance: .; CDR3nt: TGTGCCAGCAGCCTAGAGGGGATGGGGTTGTCTAACTATGGCTACACCTTC; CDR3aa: CASSLEGMGLSNYGYTF
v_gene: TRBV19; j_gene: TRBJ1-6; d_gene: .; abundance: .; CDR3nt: TGTGCCAGTAGTACCGACAGTTATAATTCACCCCTCCACTTT; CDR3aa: CASSTDSYNSPLHF
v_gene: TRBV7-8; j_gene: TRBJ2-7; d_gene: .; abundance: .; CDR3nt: TGTGCCAGCAGCTTGTCGGGGGCCTACGTGGAGCAGTACTTC; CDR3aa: CASSLSGAYVEQYF
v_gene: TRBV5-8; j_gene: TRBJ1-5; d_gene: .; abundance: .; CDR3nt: TGTGCCAGCAGCTTGGTTAGGTCAGGGCCGGGACAGCCCCAGCATTTT; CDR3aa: CASSLVRSGPGQPQHF
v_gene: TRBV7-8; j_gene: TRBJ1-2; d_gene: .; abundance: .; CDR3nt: TGTGCCAGCAGCTTTAGGCCTGACGATCTTACTGGCTACACCTTC; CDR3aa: CASSFRPDDLTGYTF
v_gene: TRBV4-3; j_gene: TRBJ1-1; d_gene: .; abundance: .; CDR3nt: TGCGCCAGCAGCCAAGTCGTCCCGGGGGGCACTGAAGCTTTCTTT; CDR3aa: CASSQVVPGGTEAFF
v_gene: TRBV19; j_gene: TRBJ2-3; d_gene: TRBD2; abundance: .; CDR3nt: TGTGCCAGTAGTACCTGGGGGGGAATGGTGGACACAGATACGCAGTATTTT; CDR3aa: CASSTWGGMVDTDTQYF
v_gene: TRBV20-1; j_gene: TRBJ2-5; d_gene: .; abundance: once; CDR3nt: TGCAGTGCTGGTCAAGAGACCCAGTACTTC; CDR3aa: CSAGQETQYF
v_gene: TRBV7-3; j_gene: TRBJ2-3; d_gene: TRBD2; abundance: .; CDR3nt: TGTGCCAGCAGCTTAAACGGGGGGGAGGGCACAGATACGCAGTATTTT; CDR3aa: CASSLNGGEGTDTQYF
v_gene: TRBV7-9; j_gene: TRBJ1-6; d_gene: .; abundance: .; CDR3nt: TGTGCCAGCAGCTTATTAGCCTCCTATAATTCACCCCTCCACTTT; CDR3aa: CASSLLASYNSPLHF
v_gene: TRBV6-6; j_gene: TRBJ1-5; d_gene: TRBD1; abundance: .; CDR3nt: TGTGCCAGCAGCCCTACAGGGGGCGCCAATCAGCCCCAGCATTTT; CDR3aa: CASSPTGGANQPQHF
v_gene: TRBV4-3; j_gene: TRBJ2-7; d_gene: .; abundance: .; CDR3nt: TGCGCCAGCAGCCCTGCGCGGGGTAGCGAGCAGTACTTC; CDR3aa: CASSPARGSEQYF
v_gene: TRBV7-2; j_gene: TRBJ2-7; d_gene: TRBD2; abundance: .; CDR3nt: TGTGCCAGCAGCCGAATTAGCGGGGGGAGCTACGAGCAGTACTTC; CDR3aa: CASSRISGGSYEQYF